These T cell receptor beta chains were read from a single sample in a study of CD8+ T cells in alopecia areata. This table comes from immunoSEQ multiplex PCR, and its TCRdb copy is limited to in-frame clones, with some not included. The sample lists 120,000 to 150,000 clones; 75% to 90% were seen once. Source: CD8+ T cells sorted from blood, taken at week 0. These receptors all stem from a human donor with alopecia areata. CDR3s include the opening cysteine and the closing phenylalanine or tryptophan. The D gene is left open where the match is weak. The listing skips clone size in some rows; elsewhere it reads once, few, many or a size class.

>TRBD2|TRBJ2-7|TRBV9|-
CASGSGSYEQYF
TGTGCCAGCGGTAGCGGGAGCTACGAGCAGTACTTC
>TRBD2|TRBJ2-7|TRBV29-1|-
CSAETSGSFYEQYF
TGCAGCGCCGAGACTAGCGGGAGTTTCTACGAGCAGTACTTC
>-|TRBJ1-2|TRBV27|-
CASSFLGQPYGYTF
TGTGCCAGCAGTTTCCTCGGACAGCCCTATGGCTACACCTTC
>-|TRBJ2-2|TRBV7-8|-
CASSTTVGYTGELFF
TGTGCCAGCAGTACAACCGTCGGGTACACCGGGGAGCTGTTTTTT
>-|TRBJ2-5|TRBV19|-
CASSIYSDSLQETQYF
TGTGCCAGTAGTATATATTCGGACAGCTTACAAGAGACCCAGTACTTC
>-|TRBJ2-7|TRBV6-5|-
CASSYSGGSYEQYF
TGTGCCAGCAGTTACTCCGGGGGCTCCTACGAGCAGTACTTC
>TRBD2|TRBJ2-3|TRBV2|-
CASSAIPGTSGSLDTQYF
TGTGCCAGCAGCGCTATCCCCGGGACTAGCGGCAGCTTAGATACGCAGTATTTT
>TRBD2|TRBJ2-1|TRBV30|-
CAWSPLAPEQFF
TGTGCCTGGAGTCCACTAGCGCCTGAGCAGTTCTTC
>TRBD1|TRBJ2-4|TRBV5-1|once
CASTPTGTDIQYF
TGCGCCAGCACACCGACAGGGACGGACATTCAGTACTTC
>TRBD2|TRBJ2-1|TRBV6-5|-
CASSYRLAGGNEQFF
TGTGCCAGCAGTTACCGCCTAGCGGGAGGCAATGAGCAGTTCTTC
>TRBD2|TRBJ2-1|TRBV27|-
CASSLMASGAFYNEQFF
TGTGCCAGCAGTTTAATGGCTAGCGGGGCCTTTTACAATGAGCAGTTCTTC
>-|TRBJ2-1|TRBV27|-
CASSLSGVTSYNEQFF
TGTGCCAGCAGTTTATCGGGGGTCACTTCCTACAATGAGCAGTTCTTC
>-|TRBJ2-7|TRBV4-1|few
CASSQLGRSAEQYF
TGCGCCAGCAGCCAATTGGGCCGCTCTGCCGAGCAGTACTTC
>TRBD1|TRBJ1-5|TRBV4-1|-
CASSQIIGTGVQPQHF
TGCGCCAGCAGCCAAATAATAGGGACAGGGGTCCAGCCCCAGCATTTT
>-|TRBJ1-1|TRBV27|-
CASSLGGAYTEAFF
TGTGCCAGCAGTTTAGGCGGCGCGTACACTGAAGCTTTCTTT
>TRBD2|TRBJ2-1|TRBV27|-
CASSLRAGDLSYNEQFF
TGTGCCAGCAGTTTACGTGCGGGGGATCTTTCCTACAATGAGCAGTTCTTC
>TRBD1|TRBJ1-2|TRBV29-1|-
CSVVHRGHYGYTF
TGCAGCGTTGTGCACAGGGGGCATTATGGCTACACCTTC
>TRBD1|TRBJ2-4|TRBV12-5|-
CASGGEGRGPRGIQYF
TGTGCTAGTGGTGGTGAAGGCAGGGGGCCCAGGGGCATTCAGTACTTC
>-|TRBJ1-2|TRBV9|-
CASSVRGLGHYGYTF
TGTGCCAGCAGCGTTCGAGGTCTCGGCCACTATGGCTACACCTTC
>TRBD1|TRBJ1-6|TRBV9|-
CASSLWDSDYNSPLHF
TGTGCCAGCAGCCTTTGGGACAGTGACTATAATTCACCCCTCCACTTT
>TRBD2|TRBJ2-3|TRBV30|-
CAWRTAGGSTDTQYF
TGTGCCTGGAGAACAGCGGGGGGGAGCACAGATACGCAGTATTTT
>-|TRBJ2-5|TRBV19|-
CASTTPSQETQYF
TGTGCCAGTACGACCCCGAGCCAAGAGACCCAGTACTTC
>-|TRBJ2-2|TRBV7-9|-
CASPGATGELFF
TGTGCCAGCCCCGGGGCCACCGGGGAGCTGTTTTTT
>-|TRBJ2-6|TRBV7-2|-
CASSSGANVLTF
TGTGCCAGCAGCTCTGGGGCCAACGTCCTGACTTTC